This record concerns one T cell receptor (beta chain) sequence. The sample originates from a study of blood T cell repertoires in COVID-19. The wider study: COVID-19 samples from acute and convalescent phases originated in the United States, Italy and Spain. T cells, B-cell-depleted T cells, or PBMCs provided the cDNA or gDNA that served as material.

V shed 4 bases, J shed 2 bases, and the junction held 4 bases outside the gene matches. The CDR3 runs 15 residues. As originally analysed: By means of reference gene primer amplification, nucleated cell counts were estimated. TCRdb keeps only in-frame clones here, not all; method: immunoSEQ multiplex PCR. D and trimming come from the DNA, and the V and J calls and clone size come from that table. The top ten hold about 5.2% of the sample, which has over 90,000 clones, about nine tenths seen once. The sequence derives from a man aged 50 to 59 with acute or convalescent COVID-19. Sequencing was performed on peripheral blood. The chain is built from TRBV23-1 and TRBJ1-2; 10 bases match TRBD1. TRBV23-1 is filed as an ORF, its function uncertain. The CDR3, as DNA: TGCGCCAGCAGTCCCCCGGGACAGGGGAACTATGGCTACACCTTC. Translating gives CASSPPGQGNYGYTF.